One and the same sample provided the 7 T cell receptor beta chains below, sequenced in a study of blood T cell repertoires in COVID-19. Using immunoSEQ multiplex PCR, the repertoire was profiled, and TCRdb retains in-frame clones only, with some absent. The sample contains about 36,000 clones, more than 80% of which appear only once. Sequenced: peripheral blood. The source is a human donor in a cohort sampled during active or convalescent COVID-19. The donor label of this sample is uncertain.

The chain carries TRBV6-2 or TRBV6-3 and TRBJ2-1; D is perhaps TRBD1 (6 bases). The CDR3 spans 14 residues. The ends were cut back, 3 bases at V and 4 bases at J, with 10 bases in the middle. Per the germline V gene, CDR1 is MNHEY and CDR2 is SVGEGT. The CDR3 loop reads CASSYQGIYNEQFF. The CDR3, as DNA: TGTGCCAGCAGTTATCAGGGGATTTACAATGAGCAGTTCTTC.

The chain has TRBV5-6 and TRBJ1-2; a weak D match, TRBD1 (5 bases). This CDR3 is built from 13 residues. The V gene's germline CDR1 is SGHDT and CDR2 YYEEEE. V was trimmed by 0 bases and J by 4 bases, leaving 7 bases between them. This chain's CDR3 is CASSLAGIYGYTF. CDR3 sequence (DNA): TGTGCCAGCAGCTTGGCAGGGATCTATGGCTACACCTTC.

This clone was counted only a few times. The rearrangement uses TRBV19 and TRBJ2-7, with TRBD2 matching over 9 bases. V lost 11 bases, J lost 4 bases, and 15 bases stayed unmatched. This CDR3 comprises 15 residues. Looked up from germline, CDR1 is LNHDA and CDR2 is SQIVND (reference sequence). Here the CDR3 DNA reads TGTGCCTCAAAGCCCGGGGGACTAGCAGGGTACGAGCAGTACTTC. It is translated as CASKPGGLAGYEQYF.

The CDR3 nucleotides are TGTGCCAGCAGTTACTCGACTAGCGGGAGTGTCGAGCAGTACTTC. This gives the protein CASSYSTSGSVEQYF. This sequence joins TRBV6-2 or TRBV6-3 and TRBJ2-7; 12 nucleotides match TRBD2. This CDR3 comprises 15 residues. Germline V gives CDR1 MNHEY, CDR2 SVGEGT. V lost 0 bases, J lost 6 bases, and 3 bases stayed unmatched.

This rearrangement joins TRBV11-3 to TRBJ2-2, with D maybe TRBD2 (5 bases). CDR3 length: 13 amino acids. Germline V gene lookup returns CDR1 SGHNT and CDR2 YENEEA. Trimming cost V 5 bases and J 5 bases, with 9 bases left between them. CDR3 sequence (DNA): TGTGCCAGCAGCCCTAGCCGTACCGGGGAGCTGTTTTTT. This encodes CASSPSRTGELFF.

This clone was observed a few times. For the CDR3, the DNA is TGCGCCAGCAGCCTTACAGGGGGGGTGAGTAATTCACCCCTCCACTTT. Residues: CASSLTGGVSNSPLHF. The chain is built from TRBV5-1 and TRBJ1-6, with 8 nucleotides matching TRBD1. This CDR3 contains 16 residues. Germline V lookup: CDR1 SGHRS, CDR2 YFSETQ. The V segment lost 4 bases and the J segment 6 bases; nucleotides outside the gene matches: 9.

The chain recombines TRBV11-2 with TRBJ2-4; 10 bases fit TRBD1. CDR3 length: 13 amino acids. J lost 14 bases, V lost 5 bases, and 9 bases had no gene match. CDR1 and CDR2 from the germline V gene are SGHAT and FQNNGV. The CDR3 DNA follows: TGTGCCAGCAGCCCCCCTTGGGACAGGGGCAAGTACTTC. Translation gives CASSPPWDRGKYF.